The clone carrying this TCR beta chain was recorded a few times. No antigen is known for it. The data were obtained in a study of cytomegalovirus exposure and HLA in healthy donors. Study results and caveats: There were a few CMV-associated chains whose specificity for CMV antigens was confirmed in vitro.

Among the roughly 120 subjects of the validation cohort, separate from the approximately 670-subject first cohort, were the donors. Sequencing used immunoSEQ multiplex PCR; TCRdb keeps in-frame clones, though not all of them. The sample holds fewer than 250,000 clones, 65% to 85% seen once. Sequencing was done on a sample of PBMCs. The clonotype was recovered from a woman in her 30s in good health and CMV-seropositive.

In DNA, the CDR3 is TGCGCCAGCAGTCCCGGGGACATGAGCTCCTACAATGAGCAGTTCTTC. It translates to CASSPGDMSSYNEQFF. The rearrangement links TRBV10-1 to TRBJ2-1, with a weak D call TRBD1 (6 bases). The CDR3 contains 16 residues. CDR1 WNHNN and CDR2 SYGVQD come from the germline V gene (reference sequence). Trimming left V 5 bases short and J 0 bases short, with 14 bases between.